The present entry profiles one T cell receptor beta chain with its context. The antigen is not known. These data come from a study of identical twins. General observations from the study: Sequences that were out-of-frame, alpha and twin-shared displayed an excess of low generation probability. Models underestimated TCR alpha sharing (out-of-frame) in monozygotic twins. Weaker excess sharing between twins was seen in beta out-of-frame sequences.

TCRdb reanalysed the 5' RACE reads using MiXCR and keeps one entry per CDR3 protein. The data hold some 570,000 distinct CDR3 sequences, with about a fifth observed a single time. Germline V gives CDR1 MDHEN, CDR2 SYDVKM. The V and J ends lost 3 bases and 0 bases respectively, with 18 bases between them. The length of the CDR3 is 18 residues. The same sample was also used in a study of yellow fever vaccine responses in identical twins. That study adds: Twins' T cell vaccine responses reportedly looked partly convergent, partly personalized.

The rearrangement joins TRBV28 to TRBJ2-1; the D is unclear. Material: CD4+ T cells sorted from blood. The sequence derives from a woman aged 18-29 years in good health. In DNA form, the CDR3 reads TGTGCCAGCAGTTTGACGGTTCTGTGGTGGGGCTCCTACAATGAGCAGTTCTTC. It encodes CASSLTVLWWGSYNEQFF.